Following are 17 T cell receptor beta chains from one sample sequenced in a study of blood T cells in healthy people across ages. Primers used in a second PCR of about 6 to 12 cycles were a sample-barcoded 5' primer and a J-beta primer mix. In TCRdb, the 5' RACE reads were re-called with MiXCR into one record per CDR3 protein. The sample lists around 1,000,000 distinct CDR3 sequences, 20% to 25% seen once, with less than 0.85% in the top ten. This sample was also put to use in a study of T cells of mothers and their children.

The sequenced sample was blood. These receptors were taken from a girl aged 2-10 years in good health.

The J gene is TRBJ2-1, the V gene TRBV19; TRBD1 might be the D (5 bases). Trimming removed 5 bases from V and 5 bases from J, with 7 bases in between. The CDR3 covers 12 residues. Germline CDR1 and CDR2: LNHDA and SQIVND (reference sequence). The CDR3 region is CASSGANNEQFF. The CDR3, as DNA: TGTGCCAGTAGTGGGGCGAACAATGAGCAGTTCTTC.

The V call is TRBV13, the J call TRBJ2-7; 7 bases are a match to TRBD2. Unmatched junction bases numbered 3, after V lost 1 base and J lost 0 bases. Per the germline V gene, CDR1 is PRHDT and CDR2 is FYEKMQ (reference sequence). This CDR3 is built from 15 residues. The DNA for the CDR3 is TGTGCCAGCAGCTTAGCTAGCGGTCGCTCCTACGAGCAGTACTTC. Translated: CASSLASGRSYEQYF.

The gene calls are TRBV5-1 and TRBJ2-1; 13 positions match TRBD2. The CDR3 runs to 16 residues. The germline V gene encodes CDR1 SGHRS and CDR2 YFSETQ. The J segment lost 4 bases and the V segment lost 2 bases, leaving 3 bases of the junction unmatched. CDR3 DNA: TGCGCCAGCAGCTTTGGGACTAGCGGGGTTTACAATGAGCAGTTCTTC. Translation gives CASSFGTSGVYNEQFF.

This clonotype was seen more than once but under ten times. This sequence joins TRBV4-1 and TRBJ1-2; possible D gene TRBD1, 5 bases. V lost 0 bases, J lost 4 bases, and 12 bases lay in between. The CDR3 has 15 residues. Per germline, CDR1 MGHRA and CDR2 YSYEKL. The CDR3 protein is CASSQDSDKIYGYTF. DNA of the CDR3: TGCGCCAGCAGCCAAGATTCGGACAAGATCTATGGCTACACCTTC.

The rearrangement uses TRBV4-1 and TRBJ2-1; possibly TRBD2 for D (5 bases). Germline values: CDR1 MGHRA, CDR2 YSYEKL. The V end lost 1 base, the J end lost 4 bases, and 20 bases lay between the germline ends. CDR3 length equals 18 residues. The CDR3 DNA reads as TGCGCCAGCAGCCAAGGGGGTATTAGGACTTTAGGGTACAATGAGCAGTTCTTC. Protein: CASSQGGIRTLGYNEQFF.

Regarding this clonotype: A read error may account for a junction end that differs from germline. The V and J genes are TRBV10-3 and TRBJ2-7, with D tentatively TRBD2 (5 bases). The CDR3 runs 15 residues. CDR1 is ENHRY and CDR2 is SYGVKD in the germline V gene. In DNA form, the CDR3 reads TGTGCCATCAGTGAGTCTAGCGTTTACTCCTACAAGCAGTACTTC. Translated, it gives CAISESSVYSYKQYF.

The rearrangement links TRBV21-1 to TRBJ2-7. TRBV21-1 is a known pseudogene. The CDR3 runs 14 residues. The CDR3 reads CASNPDTAYGEQYF. The CDR3 DNA follows: TGTGCCAGCAACCCCGACACAGCCTACGGCGAGCAGTACTTC.

This clonotype was seen more than once but under ten times. For the CDR3, the DNA is TGTGCCAGCACCGGGACTCCTTTCTATGAAAAACTGTTTTTT. It is translated as CASTGTPFYEKLFF. The chain couples TRBV25-1 to TRBJ1-4; weak D call: TRBD1 (5 bases). Germline-derived CDR1 and CDR2 are MGHDK and SYGVNS. V was cut by 7 bases and J by 6 bases, with 15 bases left in between. The CDR3 is 14 residues long. Complete variable domain (other parts from reference TRBV25-1 and TRBJ1-4): EADIYQTPRYLVIGTGKKITLECSQTMGHDKMYWYQQDPGMELHLIHYSYGVNSTEKGDLSSESTVSRIRTEHFPLTLESARPSHTSQYLCASTGTPFYEKLFFGSGTQLSVL.

The sample holds a few counts of this clonotype. A junction end diverges from the germline sequence, so it may reflect a read error. This chain connects TRBV29-1 to TRBJ1-2; 7 bases fit TRBD1. CDR1 and CDR2 (germline): SQVTM, ANQGSEA. This CDR3 region has 13 residues. The CDR3 DNA follows: TGCAGCGTTGTATCCGGGACAGTCTATGGCTACCCCTTC. Translating it yields CSVVSGTVYGYPF.

This clonotype was observed a few times. This chain joins TRBV4-1 and TRBJ2-7; the D call may be TRBD1 or TRBD2 (5 bases each). This CDR3 is 13 amino acids long. Germline V gives CDR1 MGHRA, CDR2 YSYEKL. The germline V and J ends were trimmed by 5 bases and 3 bases, with 11 bases remaining between them. The CDR3 bases are TGCGCCAGCAGCGAGGGACCCAACTACGAGCAGTACTTC. It yields the protein CASSEGPNYEQYF.

The chain links TRBV10-3 to TRBJ2-5, with 8 bases identical to TRBD2. CDR3 length equals 16 residues. Germline V CDR1 and CDR2: ENHRY, SYGVKD. V lost 4 bases and J lost 5; bases outside the gene matches: 12. The CDR3 nucleotides are TGTGCCATCAGTGTTGGGACGGGAGGGCCACGGGAGACCCAGTACTTC. Protein sequence: CAISVGTGGPRETQYF.

This clonotype was detected only a few times. This sequence joins TRBV28 and TRBJ2-7, with D uncertain. The V gene's germline CDR1 is MDHEN and CDR2 SYDVKM. The CDR3 consists of 13 residues. Trimming left V 7 bases short and J 0 bases short, with 10 bases between. CDR3 protein: CASIPLSSYEQYF. DNA of the CDR3: TGTGCCAGCATCCCCCTCAGCTCCTACGAGCAGTACTTC.

This clonotype was picked up many times. The chain carries TRBV5-5 and TRBJ1-2; no definite D call. The CDR3 length is 14 residues. Germline loops: CDR1 SGHKS, CDR2 YYEKEE (reference sequence). V gave up 0 bases and J gave up 5 bases, with 11 bases separating them. The CDR3 is CASSLGVGGYGYTF. The CDR3 DNA follows: TGTGCCAGCAGCTTGGGCGTGGGCGGTTATGGCTACACCTTC.

This chain's CDR3 is CSARDPGWYQETQYF. In DNA, the CDR3 is TGCAGTGCTAGAGATCCCGGTTGGTACCAAGAGACCCAGTACTTC. J is TRBJ2-5 and V is TRBV20-1; D is unclear. The V gene lost 0 bases and the J gene lost 0 bases, with 11 bases spanning the gap. Germline CDR1 and CDR2: DFQATT and SNEGSKA (reference sequence). CDR3 length equals 15 residues.

The V call is TRBV6-2 or TRBV6-3, the J call TRBJ2-1, with 12 bases that match TRBD1. The CDR3 loop spans 16 amino acids. J lost 8 bases, V lost 5 bases, and 10 bases had no gene match. CDR1 and CDR2 from the germline V gene are MNHEY and SVGEGT. The CDR3 sequence: CASSGGQGAGIDEQFF. CDR3 coding DNA: TGTGCCAGCAGTGGGGGACAGGGGGCGGGCATCGATGAGCAGTTCTTC.

V is TRBV6-5 and J is TRBJ1-5; 9 bases fit TRBD1. J was trimmed by 7 bases and V by 5 bases; bases with no gene match: 9. Germline assignment: CDR1 MNHEY and CDR2 SVGAGI. This CDR3 has 15 amino acids. The CDR3 sequence: CASSQKGQGHQPQHF. The CDR3, as DNA: TGTGCCAGCAGTCAAAAGGGACAGGGCCACCAGCCCCAGCATTTT.

The genes are TRBV19 and TRBJ2-7; 7 positions agree with TRBD2. Losses at the gene ends were 4 bases for V and 3 bases for J; bases not matched to a gene: 6. This CDR3 has 14 residues. The germline V gene has CDR1 LNHDA and CDR2 SQIVND (reference sequence). The CDR3, as DNA: TGTGCCAGTAGTACCCGACTAGCTTTCTACGAGCAGTACTTC. It is translated as CASSTRLAFYEQYF.